This T cell receptor beta chain is drawn from a study of blood T cell repertoires in COVID-19. Overall study: COVID-19 samples collected from the United States, Italy and Spain covered acute and convalescent phases.

Sequencing used immunoSEQ multiplex PCR; TCRdb keeps in-frame clones, though not all of them. The sample holds a few hundred thousand clones, 85% seen once. The clonotype comes from a woman aged 18-29 years with acute or convalescent COVID-19. Sequenced sample: peripheral blood.

CDR3 DNA sequence: TGTGCCAGCAGTTATAATAGCAATCAGCCCCAGCATTTT. Its protein product is CASSYNSNQPQHF. This chain connects TRBV27 to TRBJ1-5, with D unclear. This CDR3 has 13 residues. V was cut by 4 bases and J by 0 bases, with 4 bases left in between. Germline V gene data show CDR1 as MNHEY and CDR2 as SMNVEV (reference sequence).